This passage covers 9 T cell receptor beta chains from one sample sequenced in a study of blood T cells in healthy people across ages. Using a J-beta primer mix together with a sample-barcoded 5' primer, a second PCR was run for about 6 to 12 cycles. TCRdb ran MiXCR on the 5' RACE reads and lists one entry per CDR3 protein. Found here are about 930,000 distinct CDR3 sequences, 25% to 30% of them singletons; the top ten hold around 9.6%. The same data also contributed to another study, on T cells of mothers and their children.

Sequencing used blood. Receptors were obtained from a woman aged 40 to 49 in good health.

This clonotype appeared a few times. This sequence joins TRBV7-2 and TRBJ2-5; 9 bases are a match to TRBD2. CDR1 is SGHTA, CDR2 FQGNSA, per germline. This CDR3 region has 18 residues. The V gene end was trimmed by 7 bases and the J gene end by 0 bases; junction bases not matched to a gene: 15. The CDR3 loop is CASTTLLVASGNQETQYF. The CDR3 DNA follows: TGTGCCAGCACCACTCTATTAGTGGCTAGCGGGAACCAAGAGACCCAGTACTTC.

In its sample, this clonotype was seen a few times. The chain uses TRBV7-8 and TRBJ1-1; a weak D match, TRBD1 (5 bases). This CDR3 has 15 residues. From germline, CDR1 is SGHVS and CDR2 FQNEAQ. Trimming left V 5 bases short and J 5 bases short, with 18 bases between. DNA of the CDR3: TGTGCCAGCAGCCTTGATTCACAGGACGGGACTGAAGCTTTCTTT. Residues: CASSLDSQDGTEAFF.

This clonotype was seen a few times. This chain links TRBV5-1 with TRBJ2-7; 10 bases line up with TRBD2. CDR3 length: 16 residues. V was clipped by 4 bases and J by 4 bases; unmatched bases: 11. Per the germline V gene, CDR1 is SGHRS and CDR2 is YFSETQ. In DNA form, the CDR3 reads TGCGCCAGCAGCCGGACTAGCGGCGGGTCGGGGTACGAGCAGTACTTC. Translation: CASSRTSGGSGYEQYF.

In nucleotides, the CDR3 is TGTGCCAGCAGCCTCCCTTCGTTGGATACGCAGTATTTT. It translates to CASSLPSLDTQYF. The chain is built from TRBV7-8 and TRBJ2-3; D is undetermined. The V gene lost 5 bases and the J gene lost 6 bases, with 12 bases spanning the gap. The CDR3 runs to 13 residues. Germline V gene sequence: CDR1 SGHVS, CDR2 FQNEAQ. Complete variable domain (other parts from reference TRBV7-8 and TRBJ2-3): GAGVSQSPRYKVAKRGQDVALRCDPISGHVSLFWYQQALGQGPEFLTYFQNEAQLDKSGLPSDRFFAERPEGSVSTLKIQRTQQEDSAVYLCASSLPSLDTQYFGPGTRLTVL.

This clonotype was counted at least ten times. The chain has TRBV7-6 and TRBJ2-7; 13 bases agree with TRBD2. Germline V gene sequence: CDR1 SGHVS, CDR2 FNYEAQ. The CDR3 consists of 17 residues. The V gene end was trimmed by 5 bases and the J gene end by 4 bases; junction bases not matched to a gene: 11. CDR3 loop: CASSPGLAGDAGYEQYF. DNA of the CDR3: TGTGCCAGCAGCCCCGGACTAGCGGGGGACGCCGGTTACGAGCAGTACTTC.

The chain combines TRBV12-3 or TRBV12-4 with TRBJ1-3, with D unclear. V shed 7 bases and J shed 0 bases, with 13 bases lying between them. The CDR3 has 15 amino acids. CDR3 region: CASNLDSSSGNTIYF. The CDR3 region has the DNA TGTGCCAGCAACCTGGACTCGAGCTCTGGAAACACCATATATTTT.

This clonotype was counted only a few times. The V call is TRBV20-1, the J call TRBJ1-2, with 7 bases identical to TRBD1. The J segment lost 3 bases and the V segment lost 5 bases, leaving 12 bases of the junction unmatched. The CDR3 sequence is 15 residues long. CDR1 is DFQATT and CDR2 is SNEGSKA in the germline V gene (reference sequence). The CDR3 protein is CSAEAQQGVHYGYTF. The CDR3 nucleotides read TGCAGTGCTGAAGCCCAGCAGGGGGTCCACTATGGCTACACCTTC.

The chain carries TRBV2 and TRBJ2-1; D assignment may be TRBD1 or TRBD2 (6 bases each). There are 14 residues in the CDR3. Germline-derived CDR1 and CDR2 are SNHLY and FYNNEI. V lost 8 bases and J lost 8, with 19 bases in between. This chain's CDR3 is CASWRDTPGDEQFF. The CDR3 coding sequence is TGTGCCAGCTGGAGGGACACCCCAGGGGATGAGCAGTTCTTC.

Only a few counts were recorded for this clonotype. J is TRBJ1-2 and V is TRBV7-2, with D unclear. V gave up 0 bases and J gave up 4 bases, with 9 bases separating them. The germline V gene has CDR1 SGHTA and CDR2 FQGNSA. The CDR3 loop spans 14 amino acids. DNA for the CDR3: TGTGCCAGCAGCTTAGCGATCGGGTCCTATGGCTACACCTTC. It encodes CASSLAIGSYGYTF.